This T cell receptor (beta chain) was sequenced in a study of OX40 agonist ivuxolimab in advanced cancers. At the level of the study: Patients were dosed with the agonistic anti-OX40 (CD134) antibody ivuxolimab.

Some clones are missing from TCRdb's copy, which holds only in-frame ones; the method was immunoSEQ multiplex PCR. The sample holds tens of thousands of clones, approximately 80% seen once. Whole-study findings and limits: Low normalized clonal expansion also occurred in some nonresponding patients. In CD8+ T cells, expanded clones were on average more numerous than in CD4+.

Of note for this clone: Antigen: not known.

From germline, CDR1 is SGHRS and CDR2 YFSETQ. CDR3 length: 15 residues. J was trimmed by 4 bases and V by 3 bases; bases with no gene match: 7. Anyone with autoimmune disease history or systemic immunosuppression was excluded. The sequencing used CD4+ or CD8+ T cells sorted from blood, collected in a trial of the OX40 agonist ivuxolimab. The V call is TRBV5-1, the J call TRBJ1-1, with 9 bases lining up with TRBD1. The sequence came from an adult with an advanced solid tumor such as melanoma, head and neck, liver or kidney cancer. CDR3 nucleotides: TGCGCCAGCAGCTCAAGGACAGGGGAGGCCACTGAAGCTTTCTTT. It is translated as CASSSRTGEATEAFF.